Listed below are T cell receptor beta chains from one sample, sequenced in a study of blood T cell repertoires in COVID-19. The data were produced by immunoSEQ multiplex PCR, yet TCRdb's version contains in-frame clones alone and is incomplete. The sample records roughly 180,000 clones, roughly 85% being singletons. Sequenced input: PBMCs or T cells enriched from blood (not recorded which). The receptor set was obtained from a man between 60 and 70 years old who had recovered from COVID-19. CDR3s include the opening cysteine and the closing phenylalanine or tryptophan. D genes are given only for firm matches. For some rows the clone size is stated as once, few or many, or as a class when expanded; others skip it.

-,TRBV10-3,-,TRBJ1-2,TGTGCCATCGCCGGGGATACCTATGGCTACACCTTC,CAIAGDTYGYTF
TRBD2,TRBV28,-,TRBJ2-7,TGTGCCAGCAGTTTAGTGAGCGGGAGTGGGTACGAGCAGTACTTC,CASSLVSGSGYEQYF
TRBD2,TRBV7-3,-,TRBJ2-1,TGTGCCAGCAGCTTAATGACTAGCGGGAGAACGAATGAGCAGTTCTTC,CASSLMTSGRTNEQFF
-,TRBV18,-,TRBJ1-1,TGTGCCAGCTCACCAGGGACAAGCGGAATTGGAACTGAAGCTTTCTTT,CASSPGTSGIGTEAFF
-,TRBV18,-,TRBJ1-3,TGTGCCAGCTCACGGGGGGGTGTGCCTGGAAACACCATATATTTT,CASSRGGVPGNTIYF
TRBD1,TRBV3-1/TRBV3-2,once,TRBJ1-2,TGTGCCAGCAGCCAAGGACCGGACAGGCCCTATGGCTACACCTTC,CASSQGPDRPYGYTF
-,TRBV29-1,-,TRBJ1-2,TGCAGCGTTGATGGGGGGGCTCGGGCTAACTATGGCTACACCTTC,CSVDGGARANYGYTF
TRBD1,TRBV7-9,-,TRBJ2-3,TGTGCCAGCAGCATCGGGACAGGACTCACAGATACGCAGTATTTT,CASSIGTGLTDTQYF
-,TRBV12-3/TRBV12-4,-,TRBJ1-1,TGTGCCAGCACAGGGGACACGGCTGAAGCTTTCTTT,CASTGDTAEAFF
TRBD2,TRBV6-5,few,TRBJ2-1,TGTGCCAGCACCCTAGCGGGCGAAGGGTACAATGAGCAGTTCTTC,CASTLAGEGYNEQFF
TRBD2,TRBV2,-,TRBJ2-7,TGTGCCAGCAGCCGATCTAGCGGGCCCTTCTACGAGCAGTACTTC,CASSRSSGPFYEQYF
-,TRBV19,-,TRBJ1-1,TGTGCCAGTAGTCTGAGGGTGGAAAGCACTGAAGCTTTCTTT,CASSLRVESTEAFF
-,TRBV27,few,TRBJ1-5,TGTGCCAGCAGTTCGATCGCGAGGGATCAGCCCCAGCATTTT,CASSSIARDQPQHF
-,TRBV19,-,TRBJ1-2,TGTGCCAGTAGCCCATCCCGGGGCTATGGCTACACCTTC,CASSPSRGYGYTF
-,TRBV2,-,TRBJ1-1,TGTGCCAGCAGTACAGGATTGAACACTGAAGCTTTCTTT,CASSTGLNTEAFF
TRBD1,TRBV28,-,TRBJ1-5,TGTGCCAGCAGTTACAACTTCCGGGACAGGCTAAGCAATCAGCCCCAGCATTTT,CASSYNFRDRLSNQPQHF
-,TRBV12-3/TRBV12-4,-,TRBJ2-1,TGTGCCAGCAGGAGGACAGAGTACAATGAGCAGTTCTTC,CASRRTEYNEQFF
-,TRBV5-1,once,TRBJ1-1,TGCGCCAGCAGCTTGGGTACGGGTGTTACTGAAGCTTTCTTT,CASSLGTGVTEAFF
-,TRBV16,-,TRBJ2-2,TGTGCCAGCAGCCCCCCCACAGGGTTGGCCACCGGGGAGCTGTTTTTT,CASSPPTGLATGELFF
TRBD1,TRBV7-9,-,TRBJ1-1,TGTGCCAGCAGCTCCAACAGGGGGCGGAACACTGAAGCTTTCTTT,CASSSNRGRNTEAFF
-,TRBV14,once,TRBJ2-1,TGTGCCAGCAGCCAAGCTCTCCCTAGTGAAAGGTCCTACAATGAGCAGTTCTTC,CASSQALPSERSYNEQFF
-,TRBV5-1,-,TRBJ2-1,TGCGCCAGCAGCTTGGGGGGGACTGGACCCTACAATGAGCAGTTCTTC,CASSLGGTGPYNEQFF
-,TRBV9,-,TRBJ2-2,TGTGCCAGCAGCGTCGAGCGGGTTATCGGGGAGCTGTTTTTT,CASSVERVIGELFF
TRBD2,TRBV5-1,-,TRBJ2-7,TGCGCCAGCAGCTCGTGGTTTAGCGGGGGGCCAGGTATTTTCTACGAGCAGTACTTC,CASSSWFSGGPGIFYEQYF
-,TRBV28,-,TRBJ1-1,TGTGCCAGCAGTAGGGCAGGGGTGAACACTGAAGCTTTCTTT,CASSRAGVNTEAFF
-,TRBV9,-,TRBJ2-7,TGTGCCAGCAGCCCGGGACAGGTTAGAGCTAGCGGAATGTCCTACGAGCAGTACTTC,CASSPGQVRASGMSYEQYF
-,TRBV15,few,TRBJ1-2,TGTGCCACCAGCAGAGGGGACTCGGACTATGGCTACACCTTC,CATSRGDSDYGYTF
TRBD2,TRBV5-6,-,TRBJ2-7,TGTGCCAGCAGCCTGGCGGGGGGGCCATATTACTACGAGCAGTACTTC,CASSLAGGPYYYEQYF
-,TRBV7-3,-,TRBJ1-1,TGTGCCAGCAGCTTACGACAGAACACTGAAGCTTTCTTT,CASSLRQNTEAFF
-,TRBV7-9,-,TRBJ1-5,TGTGCCAGCAGCTTAGCCGGCAGGGGATACAATCAGCCCCAGCATTTT,CASSLAGRGYNQPQHF
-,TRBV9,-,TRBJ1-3,TGTGCCAGCAGCGTAGACAGCCCTGCAAACACCATATATTTT,CASSVDSPANTIYF
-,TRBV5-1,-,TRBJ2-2,TGCGCCAGCAATCCCCCCGGGAGAAGTACCGGGGAGCTGTTTTTT,CASNPPGRSTGELFF
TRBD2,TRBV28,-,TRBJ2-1,TGTGCCAGCAGTGGGACTAGCGGGGAATTTATTAACGGTCGGCAGTTCTTC,CASSGTSGEFINGRQFF
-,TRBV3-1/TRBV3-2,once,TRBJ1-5,TGTGCCAGCAGCCTCCAAGGCAGGGCCCAGCATTTT,CASSLQGRAQHF
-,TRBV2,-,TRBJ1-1,TGTGCCAGCAGTGAACTAGGGGTCGGCACTGAAGCTTTCTTT,CASSELGVGTEAFF
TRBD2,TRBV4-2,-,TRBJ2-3,TGTGCCAGCAGCCAAGAGCTAGCGGGAGGGTTTACGCAGTATTTT,CASSQELAGGFTQYF
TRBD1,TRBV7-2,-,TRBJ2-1,TGTGCCAGCAGTCAACTAGGGACAGCATCTAATGAGCAGTTCTTC,CASSQLGTASNEQFF
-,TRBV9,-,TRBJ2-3,TGTGCCAGCAGCGTAGCCAGCGGGCCCCTAAAGGGGACAGATACGCAGTATTTT,CASSVASGPLKGTDTQYF
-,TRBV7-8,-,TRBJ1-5,TGTGCCAGCAGCTTAGTCACAAATAGCAATCAGCCCCAGCATTTT,CASSLVTNSNQPQHF
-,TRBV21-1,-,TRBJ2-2,TGTGCCAGCAGCAAAGGCAGGTCGCGAGCCGGGGAGCTGTTTTTT,CASSKGRSRAGELFF
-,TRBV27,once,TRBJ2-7,TGTGCCAGCAGACGGGACACCACTTACGAGCAGTACTTC,CASRRDTTYEQYF
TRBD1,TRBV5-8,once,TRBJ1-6,TGTGCCAGCCAACAGGGGGTTCATAATTCACCCCTCCACTTT,CASQQGVHNSPLHF
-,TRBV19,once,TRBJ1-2,TGTGCCAGTAGTACCCAGGAGACAGTCTTCGACTATGGCTACACCTTC,CASSTQETVFDYGYTF
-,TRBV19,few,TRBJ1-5,TGTGCCAGTAGTTACAACCCATGGGAGGGTTACAATCAGCCCCAGCATTTT,CASSYNPWEGYNQPQHF